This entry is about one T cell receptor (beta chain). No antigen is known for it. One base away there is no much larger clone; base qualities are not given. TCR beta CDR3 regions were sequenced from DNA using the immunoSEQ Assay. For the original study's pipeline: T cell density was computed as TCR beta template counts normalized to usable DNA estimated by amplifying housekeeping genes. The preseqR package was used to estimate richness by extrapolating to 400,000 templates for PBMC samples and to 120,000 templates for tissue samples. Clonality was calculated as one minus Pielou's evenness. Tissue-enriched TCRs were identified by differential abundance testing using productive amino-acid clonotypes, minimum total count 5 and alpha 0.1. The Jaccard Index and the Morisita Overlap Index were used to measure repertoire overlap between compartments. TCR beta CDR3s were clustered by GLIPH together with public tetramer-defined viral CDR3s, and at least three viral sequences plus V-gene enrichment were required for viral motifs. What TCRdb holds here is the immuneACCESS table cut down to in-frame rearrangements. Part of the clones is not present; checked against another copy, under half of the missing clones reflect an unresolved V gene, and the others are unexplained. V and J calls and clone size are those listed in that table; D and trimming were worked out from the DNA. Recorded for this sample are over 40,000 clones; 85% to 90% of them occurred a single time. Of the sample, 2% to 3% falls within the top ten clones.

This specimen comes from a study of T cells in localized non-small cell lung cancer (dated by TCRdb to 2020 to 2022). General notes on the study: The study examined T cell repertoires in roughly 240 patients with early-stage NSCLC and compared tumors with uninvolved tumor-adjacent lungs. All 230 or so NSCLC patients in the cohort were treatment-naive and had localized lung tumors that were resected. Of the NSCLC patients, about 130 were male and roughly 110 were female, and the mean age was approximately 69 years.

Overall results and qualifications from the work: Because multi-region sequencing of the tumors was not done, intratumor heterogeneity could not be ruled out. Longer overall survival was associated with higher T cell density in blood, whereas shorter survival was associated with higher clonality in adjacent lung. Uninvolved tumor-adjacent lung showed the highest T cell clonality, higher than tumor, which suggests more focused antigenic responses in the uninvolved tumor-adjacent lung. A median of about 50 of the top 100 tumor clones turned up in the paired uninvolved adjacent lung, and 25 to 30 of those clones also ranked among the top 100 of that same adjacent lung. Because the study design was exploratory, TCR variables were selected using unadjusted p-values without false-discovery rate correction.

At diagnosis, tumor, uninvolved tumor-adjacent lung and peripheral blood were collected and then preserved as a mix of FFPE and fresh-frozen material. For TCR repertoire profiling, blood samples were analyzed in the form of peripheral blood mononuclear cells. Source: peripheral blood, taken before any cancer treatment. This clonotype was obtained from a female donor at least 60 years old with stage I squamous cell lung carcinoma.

The CDR3 loop reads CASSRQPPGMGSYEQYF. The nucleotide sequence is TGTGCCAGCAGCCGTCAGCCCCCGGGGATGGGTTCCTACGAGCAGTACTTC. The V and J segments used are TRBV7-2 and TRBJ2-7; TRBD2 is possibly the D segment (5 matching bases). The trim is 5 bases for V and 1 base for J, with a gap of 21 bases between the germline ends. The CDR3, from cysteine to phenylalanine, totals 17 residues. Just CDR3 DNA is preserved here, 51 bases in frame from base 1. The CDR1 and CDR2 encoded by the germline V gene are SGHTA and FQGNSA. Extended through the reference TRBV7-2 and TRBJ2-7 proteins, this CDR3 yields the full variable domain: GAGVSQSPSNKVTEKGKDVELRCDPISGHTALYWYRQSLGQGLEFLIYFQGNSAPDKSGLPSDRFSAERTGGSVSTLTIQRTQQEDSAVYLCASSRQPPGMGSYEQYFGPGTRLTVT.